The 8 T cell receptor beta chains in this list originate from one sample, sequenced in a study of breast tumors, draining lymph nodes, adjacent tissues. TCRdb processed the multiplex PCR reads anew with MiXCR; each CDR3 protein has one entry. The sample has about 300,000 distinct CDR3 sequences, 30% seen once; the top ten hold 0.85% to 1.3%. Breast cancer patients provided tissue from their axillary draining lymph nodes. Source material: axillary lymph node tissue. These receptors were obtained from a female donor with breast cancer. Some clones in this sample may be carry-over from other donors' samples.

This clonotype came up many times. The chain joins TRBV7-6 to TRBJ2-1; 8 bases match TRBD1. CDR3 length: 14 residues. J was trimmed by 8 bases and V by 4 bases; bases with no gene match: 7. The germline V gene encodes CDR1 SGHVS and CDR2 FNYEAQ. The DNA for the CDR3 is TGTGCCAGCAGCTCCTGGACAGGGACGGATGAGCAGTTCTTC. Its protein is CASSSWTGTDEQFF.

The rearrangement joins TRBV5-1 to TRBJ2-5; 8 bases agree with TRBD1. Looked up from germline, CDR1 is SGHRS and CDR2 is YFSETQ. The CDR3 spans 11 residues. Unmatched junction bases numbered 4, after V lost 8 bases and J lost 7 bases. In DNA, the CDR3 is TGCGCCAGACCAACAGGGGGGACCCAGTACTTC. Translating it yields CARPTGGTQYF.

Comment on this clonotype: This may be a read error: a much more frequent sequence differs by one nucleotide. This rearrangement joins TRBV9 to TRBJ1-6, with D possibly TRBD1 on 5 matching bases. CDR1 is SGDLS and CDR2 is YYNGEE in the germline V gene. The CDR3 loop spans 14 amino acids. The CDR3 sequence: CASSGTGVRTPLPF. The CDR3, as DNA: TGTGCCAGCAGCGGGACCGGGGTGAGGACACCCCTCCCCTTT.

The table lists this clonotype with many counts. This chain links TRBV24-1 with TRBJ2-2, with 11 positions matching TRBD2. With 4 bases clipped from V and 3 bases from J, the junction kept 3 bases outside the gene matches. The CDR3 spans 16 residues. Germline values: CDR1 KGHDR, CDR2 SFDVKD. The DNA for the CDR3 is TGTGCCACCAGTGAATTAGCGGGAGGGTACACCGGGGAGCTGTTTTTT. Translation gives CATSELAGGYTGELFF.

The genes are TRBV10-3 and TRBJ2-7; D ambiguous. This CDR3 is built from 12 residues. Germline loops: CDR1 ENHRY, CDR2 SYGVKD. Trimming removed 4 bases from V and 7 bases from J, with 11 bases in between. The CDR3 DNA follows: TGTGCCATCAGTGGCGGAGTACGGGAGCAGTACTTC. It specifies CAISGGVREQYF.

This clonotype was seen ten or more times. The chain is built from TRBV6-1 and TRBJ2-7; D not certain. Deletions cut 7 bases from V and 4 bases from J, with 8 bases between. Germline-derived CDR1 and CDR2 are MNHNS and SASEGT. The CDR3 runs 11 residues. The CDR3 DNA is TGTGCCAGCACCATTCGGTACGAGCAGTACTTC. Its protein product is CASTIRYEQYF.

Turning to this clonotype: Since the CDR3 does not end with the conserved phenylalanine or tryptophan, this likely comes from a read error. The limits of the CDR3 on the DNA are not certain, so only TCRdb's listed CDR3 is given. The CDR3 loop reads CASSLDWGGQGTLRY. The chain combines TRBV11-3 with TRBJ1-6; the table assigns TRBD1, which was not confirmed against the DNA. Germline loops: CDR1 SGHNT, CDR2 YENEEA. The CDR3 region is 15 residues in length, termini included.

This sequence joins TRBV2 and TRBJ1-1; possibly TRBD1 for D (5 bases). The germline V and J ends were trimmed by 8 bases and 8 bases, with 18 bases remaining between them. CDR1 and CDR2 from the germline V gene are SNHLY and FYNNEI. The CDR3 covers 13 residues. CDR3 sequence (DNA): TGTGCCAGCGCGAATCGGGGGTACGGAGAAGCTTTCTTT. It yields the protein CASANRGYGEAFF.